The text below deals with one TCR beta chain. The antigen it binds to is not known. Base qualities are not at hand, and no much larger clone is one base apart. V and J are truncated by 1 base and 4 bases respectively, leaving an intervening sequence of 14 bases. In the germline V gene, CDR1 corresponds to SGHTA and CDR2 to FQGNSA. CDR3 length: 16 amino acids, cysteine to phenylalanine. Just CDR3 DNA is preserved here, 48 bases in frame from base 1. This sample was included in a study of blood T cell repertoires in COVID-19 (dated by TCRdb to 2020 to 2022). At the level of the whole study: Samples from collaborators originated in the United States, Italy and Spain and spanned both the acute and convalescent phases of COVID-19. The sample metadata nearly always contained a de-identified subject ID, COVID-19 status, age in years and sex. The dataset comprised deeply sampled blood TCRbeta repertoires from subjects exposed to, actively infected with, or recovered from COVID-19. Samples were obtained from the ongoing ImmuneRACE study (first 160 participants) and from 1,254 subjects provided by 6 global collaborators. The repertoires were released in a freely available public database intended as a resource for research on the immune response to SARS-CoV-2. Where HLA class I and class II types were available, the types were taken from metadata supplied by the sample provider, not from assay-based typing. The material from the prospective study consisted of cDNA or gDNA derived from T cells, B-cell-depleted T cells, or PBMCs. Findings and caveats that apply to the study as a whole: Clinical and demographic metadata were provided uncurated, with the amount varying by source and participant.

In the prospective study, participants were roughly 18 to 95 years old, resided in about 25 geographic areas of the United States, and were enrolled through a virtual design. To assign participants to cohorts, the prospective study relied on clinical history that participants themselves reported in a screening survey and a study questionnaire. In the prospective study, mobile phlebotomists collected whole blood, serum and a nasopharyngeal or oropharyngeal swab from each participant. Prospective study participants could optionally give additional blood draws and questionnaires over an approximately 2-month period. Blood samples from the prospective study were shipped frozen or at room temperature prior to DNA extraction. TCRbeta CDR3 regions were amplified from genomic DNA using the immunoSEQ Assay, a bias-controlled multiplex PCR. In the source study's methods: Nucleated cell counts per sample were estimated from amplification of reference gene primers within the assay. To quantify the absolute abundance of each unique TCRbeta CDR3 rearrangement, sequence reads were collapsed and filtered. For each sample, productive Simpson clonality was calculated by taking the square root of Simpson's diversity index across productive rearrangements. The immuneACCESS repertoire file appears here via TCRdb, limited to in-frame rearrangements. These files lack a portion of the clones; in checked studies, under half of the deficit traces to unresolved V genes, and the cause of the others is not known. V and J calls and clone size are as listed in that table; D and trimming were resolved from the DNA. The sample contains 400,000 to 550,000 clones, about 85% of them found a single time. Of the sample, almost 2% is held by the ten largest clones.

The source of this sequence is a woman between 18 and 29 years old with acute COVID-19. The V gene is TRBV7-2 and the J gene is TRBJ1-3; the D gene is not confidently resolved. The sequencing input was PBMCs or T cells enriched from blood (not recorded which). DNA sequence: TGTGCCAGCAGCTTAGGCGGTGGCCCGGGGGGAAACACCATATATTTT. This yields the protein CASSLGGGPGGNTIYF.